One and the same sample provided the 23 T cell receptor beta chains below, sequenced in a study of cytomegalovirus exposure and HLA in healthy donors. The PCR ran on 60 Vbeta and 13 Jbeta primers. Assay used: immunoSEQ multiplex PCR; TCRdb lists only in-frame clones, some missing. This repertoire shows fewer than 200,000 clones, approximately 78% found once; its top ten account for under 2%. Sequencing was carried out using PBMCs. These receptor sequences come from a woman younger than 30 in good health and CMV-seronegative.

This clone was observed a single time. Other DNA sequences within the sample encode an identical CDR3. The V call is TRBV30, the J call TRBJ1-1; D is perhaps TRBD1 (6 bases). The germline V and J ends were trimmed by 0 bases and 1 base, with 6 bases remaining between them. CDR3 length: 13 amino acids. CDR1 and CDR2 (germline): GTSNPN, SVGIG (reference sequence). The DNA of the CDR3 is TGTGCCTGGAGTGTACAGGGGAACACTGAAGCTTTCTTT. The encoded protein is CAWSVQGNTEAFF.

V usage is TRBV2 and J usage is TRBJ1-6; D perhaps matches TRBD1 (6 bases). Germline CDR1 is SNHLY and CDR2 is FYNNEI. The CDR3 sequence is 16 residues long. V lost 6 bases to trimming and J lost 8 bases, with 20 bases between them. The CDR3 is CASRDDRPSSYSPLHF. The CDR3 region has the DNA TGTGCCAGCAGGGATGACAGGCCAAGCTCCTATTCACCCCTCCACTTT.

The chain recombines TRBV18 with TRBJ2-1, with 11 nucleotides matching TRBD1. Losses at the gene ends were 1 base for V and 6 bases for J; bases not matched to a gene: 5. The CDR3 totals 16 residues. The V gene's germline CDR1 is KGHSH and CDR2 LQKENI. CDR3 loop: CASSPLGTGGGNEQFF. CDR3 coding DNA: TGTGCCAGCTCACCACTCGGGACAGGGGGTGGCAATGAGCAGTTCTTC. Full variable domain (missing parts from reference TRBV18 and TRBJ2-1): NAGVMQNPRHLVRRRGQEARLRCSPMKGHSHVYWYRQLPEEGLKFMVYLQKENIIDESGMPKERFSAEFPKEGPSILRIQQVVRGDSAAYFCASSPLGTGGGNEQFFGPGTRLTVL.

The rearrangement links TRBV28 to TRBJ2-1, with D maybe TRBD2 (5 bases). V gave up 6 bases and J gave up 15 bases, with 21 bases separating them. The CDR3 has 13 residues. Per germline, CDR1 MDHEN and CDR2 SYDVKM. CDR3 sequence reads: CASRYSERTQAFF. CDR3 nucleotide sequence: TGTGCCAGCAGGTACTCTGAGCGGACCCAGGCGTTCTTC.

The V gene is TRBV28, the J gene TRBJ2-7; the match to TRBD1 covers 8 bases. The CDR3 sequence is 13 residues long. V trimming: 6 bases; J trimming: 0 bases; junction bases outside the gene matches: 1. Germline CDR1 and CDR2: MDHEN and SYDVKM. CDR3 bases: TGTGCCAGCAGCACAGGGGGCTCCTACGAGCAGTACTTC. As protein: CASSTGGSYEQYF.

CDR3 DNA sequence: TGTGCCAGTAGCCCAGGGGATGGACTCTACAATGAGCAGTTCTTC. Translation gives CASSPGDGLYNEQFF. The V call is TRBV19, the J call TRBJ2-1; perhaps TRBD1 as D (6 bases). Germline CDR1 is LNHDA and CDR2 is SQIVND (reference sequence). Trimming left V 6 bases short and J 3 bases short, with 15 bases between. The CDR3 spans 15 residues.

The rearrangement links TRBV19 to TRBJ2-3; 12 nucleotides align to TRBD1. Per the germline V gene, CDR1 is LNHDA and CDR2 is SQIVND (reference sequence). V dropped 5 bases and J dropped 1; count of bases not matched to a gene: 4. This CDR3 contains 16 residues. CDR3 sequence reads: CASSLRDRGRTDTQYF. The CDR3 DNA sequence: TGTGCCAGTAGTCTTCGGGACAGGGGGCGCACAGATACGCAGTATTTT.

The CDR3 coding sequence is TGTGCCAGCAGTTACGGGGGGGGCGGTGCAGATACGCAGTATTTT. It specifies CASSYGGGGADTQYF. V gene TRBV6-5 combines with J gene TRBJ2-3; a weak D match, TRBD2 (7 bases). The germline gives CDR1 MNHEY, CDR2 SVGAGI. The germline V and J ends were trimmed by 2 bases and 4 bases, with 13 bases remaining between them. The CDR3 totals 15 residues.

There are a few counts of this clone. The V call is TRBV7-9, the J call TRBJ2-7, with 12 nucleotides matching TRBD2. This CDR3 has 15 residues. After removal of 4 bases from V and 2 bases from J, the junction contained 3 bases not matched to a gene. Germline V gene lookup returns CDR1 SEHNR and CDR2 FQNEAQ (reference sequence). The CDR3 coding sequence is TGTGCCAGCAGCTCCGGACTAGCGGGGCCCTACGAGCAGTACTTC. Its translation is CASSSGLAGPYEQYF.

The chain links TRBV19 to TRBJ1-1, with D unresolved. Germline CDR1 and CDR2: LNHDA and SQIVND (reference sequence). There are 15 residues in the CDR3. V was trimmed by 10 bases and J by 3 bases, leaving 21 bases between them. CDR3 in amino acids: CATKFSNSPHTEAFF. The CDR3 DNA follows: TGTGCCACCAAGTTCTCAAACAGCCCCCACACTGAAGCTTTCTTT.

The CDR3 bases are TGTGCCAGCAGCCCGGGGAGTAATGAAAAACTGTTTTTT. This translates into CASSPGSNEKLFF. The gene calls are TRBV5-4 and TRBJ1-4; D not resolved. The CDR3 covers 13 residues. V lost 4 bases and J 4 bases, leaving 8 bases between the germline ends. CDR1 and CDR2 (germline): SGHNT, YYREEE (reference sequence).

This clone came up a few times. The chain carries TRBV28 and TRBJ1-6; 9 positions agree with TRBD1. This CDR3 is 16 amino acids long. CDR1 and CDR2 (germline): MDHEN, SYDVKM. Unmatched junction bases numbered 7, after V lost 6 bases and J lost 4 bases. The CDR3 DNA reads TGTGCCAGCAGCTCACCGGGACAGGGTTATAATTCACCCCTCCACTTT. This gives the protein CASSSPGQGYNSPLHF.

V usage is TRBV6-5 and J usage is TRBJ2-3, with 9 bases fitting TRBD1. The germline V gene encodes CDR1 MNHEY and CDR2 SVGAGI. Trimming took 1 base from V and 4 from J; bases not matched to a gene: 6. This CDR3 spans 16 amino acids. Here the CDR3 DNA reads TGTGCCAGCAGTTACTTTGGGACAGGGTTGCCAGATACGCAGTATTTT. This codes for CASSYFGTGLPDTQYF.

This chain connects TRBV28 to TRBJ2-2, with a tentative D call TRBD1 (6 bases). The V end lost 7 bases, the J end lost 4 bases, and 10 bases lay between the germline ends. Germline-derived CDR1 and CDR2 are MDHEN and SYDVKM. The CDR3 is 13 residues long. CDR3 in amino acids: CASTIGGTGELFF. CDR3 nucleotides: TGTGCCAGCACCATAGGGGGCACCGGGGAGCTGTTTTTT.

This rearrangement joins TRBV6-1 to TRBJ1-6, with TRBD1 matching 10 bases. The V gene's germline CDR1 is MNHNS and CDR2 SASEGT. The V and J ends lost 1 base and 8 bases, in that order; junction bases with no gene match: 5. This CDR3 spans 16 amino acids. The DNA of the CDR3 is TGTGCCAGCAGTGAAGAATGGGGACAGGGGTATTCACCCCTCCACTTT. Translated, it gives CASSEEWGQGYSPLHF.

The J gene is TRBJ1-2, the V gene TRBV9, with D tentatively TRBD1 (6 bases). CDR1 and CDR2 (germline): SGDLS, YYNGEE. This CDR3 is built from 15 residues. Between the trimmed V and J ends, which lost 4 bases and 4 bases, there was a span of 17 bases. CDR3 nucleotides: TGTGCCAGCAGCATCGGACACAGGGAGGGCTATGGCTACACCTTC. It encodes CASSIGHREGYGYTF.

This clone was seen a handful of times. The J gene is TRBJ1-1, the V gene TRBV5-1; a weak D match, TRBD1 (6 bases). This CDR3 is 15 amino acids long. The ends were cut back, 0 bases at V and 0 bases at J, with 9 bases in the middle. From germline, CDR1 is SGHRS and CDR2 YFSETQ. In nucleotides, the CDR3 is TGCGCCAGCAGCTTGGAGGGGGTTTTGAACACTGAAGCTTTCTTT. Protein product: CASSLEGVLNTEAFF.

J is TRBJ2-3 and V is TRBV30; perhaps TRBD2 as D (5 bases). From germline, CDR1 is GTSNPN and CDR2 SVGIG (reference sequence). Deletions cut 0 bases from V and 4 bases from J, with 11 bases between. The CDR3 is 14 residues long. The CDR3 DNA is TGTGCCTGGAGTGTACATAGCGTGGCAGATACGCAGTATTTT. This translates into CAWSVHSVADTQYF. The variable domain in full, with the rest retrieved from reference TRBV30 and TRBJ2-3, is SQTIHQWPATLVQPVGSPLSLECTVEGTSNPNLYWYRQAAGRGLQLLFYSVGIGQISSEVPQNLSASRPQDRQFILSSKKLLLSDSGFYLCAWSVHSVADTQYFGPGTRLTVL.

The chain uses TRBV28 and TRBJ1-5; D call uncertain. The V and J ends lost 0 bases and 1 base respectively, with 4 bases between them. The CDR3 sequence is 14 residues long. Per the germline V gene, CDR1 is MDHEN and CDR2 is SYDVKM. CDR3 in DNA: TGTGCCAGCAGTTTATGGACAAGCAATCAGCCCCAGCATTTT. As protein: CASSLWTSNQPQHF.

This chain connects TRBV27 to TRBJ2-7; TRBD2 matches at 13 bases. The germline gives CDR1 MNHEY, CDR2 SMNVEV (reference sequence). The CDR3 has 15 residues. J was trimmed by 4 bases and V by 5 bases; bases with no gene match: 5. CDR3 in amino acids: CASSATSGRRYEQYF. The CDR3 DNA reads TGTGCCAGCAGTGCGACTAGCGGGAGGCGTTACGAGCAGTACTTC.

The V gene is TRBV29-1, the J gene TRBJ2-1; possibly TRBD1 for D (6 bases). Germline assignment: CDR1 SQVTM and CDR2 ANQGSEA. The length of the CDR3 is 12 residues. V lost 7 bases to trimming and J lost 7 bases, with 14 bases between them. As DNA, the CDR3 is TGCAGCGGCGTACAGGGCTGGAATGAGCAGTTCTTC. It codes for CSGVQGWNEQFF.

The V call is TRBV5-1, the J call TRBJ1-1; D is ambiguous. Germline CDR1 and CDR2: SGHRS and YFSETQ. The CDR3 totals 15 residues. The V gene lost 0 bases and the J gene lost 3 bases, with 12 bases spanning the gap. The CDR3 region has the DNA TGCGCCAGCAGCTTGGTTCGACTCCAAGACACTGAAGCTTTCTTT. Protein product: CASSLVRLQDTEAFF.

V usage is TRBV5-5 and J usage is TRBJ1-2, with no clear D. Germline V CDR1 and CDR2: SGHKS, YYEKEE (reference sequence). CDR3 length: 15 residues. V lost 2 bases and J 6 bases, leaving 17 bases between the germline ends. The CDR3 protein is CASSFRPGERDGYTF. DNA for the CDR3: TGTGCCAGCAGCTTCCGCCCCGGGGAAAGAGATGGCTACACCTTC.